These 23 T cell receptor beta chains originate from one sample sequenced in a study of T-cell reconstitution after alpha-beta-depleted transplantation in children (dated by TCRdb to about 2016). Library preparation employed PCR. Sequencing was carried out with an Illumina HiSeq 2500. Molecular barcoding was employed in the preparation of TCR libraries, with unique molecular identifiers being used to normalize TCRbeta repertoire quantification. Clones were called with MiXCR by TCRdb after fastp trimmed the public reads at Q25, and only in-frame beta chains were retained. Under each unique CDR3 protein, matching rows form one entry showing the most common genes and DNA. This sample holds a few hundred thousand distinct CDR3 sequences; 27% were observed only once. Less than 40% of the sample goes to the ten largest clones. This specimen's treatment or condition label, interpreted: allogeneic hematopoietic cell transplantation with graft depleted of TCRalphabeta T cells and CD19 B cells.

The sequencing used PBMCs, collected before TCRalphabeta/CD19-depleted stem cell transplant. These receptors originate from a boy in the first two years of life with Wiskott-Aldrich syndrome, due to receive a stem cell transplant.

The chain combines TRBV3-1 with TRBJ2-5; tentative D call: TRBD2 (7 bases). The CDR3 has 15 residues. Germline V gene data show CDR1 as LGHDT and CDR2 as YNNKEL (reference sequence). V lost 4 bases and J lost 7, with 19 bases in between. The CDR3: CASSPWRGPLWTQYF. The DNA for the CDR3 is TGTGCCAGCAGCCCATGGCGGGGGCCGTTGTGGACCCAGTACTTC.

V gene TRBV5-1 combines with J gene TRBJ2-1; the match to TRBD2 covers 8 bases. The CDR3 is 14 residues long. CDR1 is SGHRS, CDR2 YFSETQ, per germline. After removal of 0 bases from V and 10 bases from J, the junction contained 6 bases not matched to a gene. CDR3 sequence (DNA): TGCGCCAGCAGCTTGGCCGCGGGGGGACTCGAGCAGTTCTTC. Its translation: CASSLAAGGLEQFF.

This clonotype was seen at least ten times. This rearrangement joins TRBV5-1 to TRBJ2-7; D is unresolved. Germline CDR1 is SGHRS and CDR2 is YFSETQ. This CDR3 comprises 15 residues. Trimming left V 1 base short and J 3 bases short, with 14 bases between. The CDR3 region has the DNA TGCGCCAGCAGCTTGACTCCGGGCAGGCTCTACGAGCAGTACTTC. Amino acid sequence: CASSLTPGRLYEQYF.

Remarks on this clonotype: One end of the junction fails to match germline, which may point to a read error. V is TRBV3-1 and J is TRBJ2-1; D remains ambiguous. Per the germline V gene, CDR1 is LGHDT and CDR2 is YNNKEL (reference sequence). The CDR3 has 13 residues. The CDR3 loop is CASSQSAADEHFF. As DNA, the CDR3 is TGTGCCAGCAGCCAGTCGGCCGCGGATGAGCATTTCTTC.

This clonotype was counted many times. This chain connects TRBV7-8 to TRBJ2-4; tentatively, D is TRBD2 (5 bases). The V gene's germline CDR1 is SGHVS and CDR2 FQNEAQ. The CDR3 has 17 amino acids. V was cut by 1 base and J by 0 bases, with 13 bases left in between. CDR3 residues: CASSLEGARLAKNIQYF. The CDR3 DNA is TGTGCCAGCAGCTTAGAGGGAGCGAGATTAGCCAAAAACATTCAGTACTTC.

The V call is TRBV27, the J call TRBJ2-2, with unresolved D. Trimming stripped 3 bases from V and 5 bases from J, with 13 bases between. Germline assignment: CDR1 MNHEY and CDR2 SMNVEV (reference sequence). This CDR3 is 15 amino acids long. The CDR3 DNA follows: TGTGCCAGCAGTTTTGGGCCGAGAGTTACCGGGGAGCTGTTTTTT. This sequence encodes CASSFGPRVTGELFF.

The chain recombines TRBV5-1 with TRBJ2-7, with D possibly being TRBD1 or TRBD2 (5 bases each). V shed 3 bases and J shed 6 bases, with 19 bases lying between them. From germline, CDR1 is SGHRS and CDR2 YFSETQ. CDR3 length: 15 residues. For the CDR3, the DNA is TGCGCCAGCAGCTCTTTGAGGCAGGGAGTTGCCGAGCAGTACTTC. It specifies CASSSLRQGVAEQYF.

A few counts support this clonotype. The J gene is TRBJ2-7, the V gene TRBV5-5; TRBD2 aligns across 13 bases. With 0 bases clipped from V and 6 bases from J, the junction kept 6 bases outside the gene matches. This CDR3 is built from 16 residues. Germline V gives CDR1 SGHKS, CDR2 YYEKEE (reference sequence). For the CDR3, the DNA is TGTGCCAGCAGCTTGGCCGGACTAGCGGGAGTCCGCGAGCAGTACTTC. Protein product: CASSLAGLAGVREQYF.

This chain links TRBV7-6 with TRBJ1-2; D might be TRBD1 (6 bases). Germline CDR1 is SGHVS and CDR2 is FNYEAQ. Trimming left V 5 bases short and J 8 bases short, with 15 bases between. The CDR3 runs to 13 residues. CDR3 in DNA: TGTGCCAGCAGCGAGTACAGGGCTGGAGGCTACACCTTC. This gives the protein CASSEYRAGGYTF.

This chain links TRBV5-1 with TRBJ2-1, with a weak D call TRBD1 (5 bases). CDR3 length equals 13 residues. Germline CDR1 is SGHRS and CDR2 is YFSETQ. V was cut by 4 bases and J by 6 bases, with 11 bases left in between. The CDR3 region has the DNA TGCGCCAGCAGCCGTGGGGCCAGCAATGAGCAGTTCTTC. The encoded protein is CASSRGASNEQFF.

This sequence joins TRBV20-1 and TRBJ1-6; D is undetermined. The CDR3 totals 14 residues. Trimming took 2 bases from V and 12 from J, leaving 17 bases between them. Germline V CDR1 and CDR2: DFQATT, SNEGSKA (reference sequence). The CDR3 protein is CSARSPGPLGPLHF. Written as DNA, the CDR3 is TGCAGTGCTAGATCACCGGGCCCGTTAGGACCCCTCCACTTT.

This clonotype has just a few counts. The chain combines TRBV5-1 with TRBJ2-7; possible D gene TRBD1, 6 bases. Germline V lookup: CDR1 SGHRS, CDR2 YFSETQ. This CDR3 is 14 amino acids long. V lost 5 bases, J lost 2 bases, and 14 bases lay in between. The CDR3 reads CASRNGGQTYEQYF. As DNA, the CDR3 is TGCGCCAGCAGAAATGGTGGACAGACCTACGAGCAGTACTTC.

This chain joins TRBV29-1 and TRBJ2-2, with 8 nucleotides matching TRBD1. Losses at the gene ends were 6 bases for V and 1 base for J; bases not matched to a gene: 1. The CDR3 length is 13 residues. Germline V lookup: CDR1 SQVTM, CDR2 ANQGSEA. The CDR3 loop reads CSVDRGNTGELFF. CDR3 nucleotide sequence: TGCAGCGTAGACAGGGGGAACACCGGGGAGCTGTTTTTT.

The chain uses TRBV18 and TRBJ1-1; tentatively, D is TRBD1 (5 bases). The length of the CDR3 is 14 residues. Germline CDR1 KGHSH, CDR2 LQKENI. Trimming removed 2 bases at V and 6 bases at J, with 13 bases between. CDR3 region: CASSPMEGRAEAFF. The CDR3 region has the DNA TGTGCCAGCTCACCAATGGAGGGGAGGGCTGAAGCTTTCTTT.

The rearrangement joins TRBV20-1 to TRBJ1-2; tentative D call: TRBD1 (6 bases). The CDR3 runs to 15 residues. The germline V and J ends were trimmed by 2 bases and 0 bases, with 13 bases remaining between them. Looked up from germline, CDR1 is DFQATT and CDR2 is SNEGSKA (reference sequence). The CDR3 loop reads CSARTDRPANYGYTF. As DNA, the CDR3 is TGCAGTGCTAGAACAGACAGGCCCGCTAACTATGGCTACACCTTC.

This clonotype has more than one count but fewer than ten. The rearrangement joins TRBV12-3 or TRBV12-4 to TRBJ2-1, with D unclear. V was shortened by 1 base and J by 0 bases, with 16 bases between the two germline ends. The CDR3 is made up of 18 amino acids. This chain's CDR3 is CASSLGLFGGRSYNEQFF. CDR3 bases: TGTGCCAGCAGTTTAGGCCTATTCGGCGGACGCTCCTACAATGAGCAGTTCTTC.

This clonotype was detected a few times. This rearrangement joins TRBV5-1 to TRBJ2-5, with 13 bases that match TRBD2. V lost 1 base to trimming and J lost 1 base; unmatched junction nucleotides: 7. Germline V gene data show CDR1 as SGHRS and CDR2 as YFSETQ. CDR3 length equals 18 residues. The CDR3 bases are TGCGCCAGCAGCTTGACCTTGACTAGCGGGAGGTCCCAAGAGACCCAGTACTTC. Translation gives CASSLTLTSGRSQETQYF.

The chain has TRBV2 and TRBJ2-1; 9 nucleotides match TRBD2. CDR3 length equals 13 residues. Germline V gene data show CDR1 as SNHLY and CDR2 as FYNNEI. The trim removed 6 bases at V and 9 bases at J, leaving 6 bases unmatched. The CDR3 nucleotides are TGTGCCAGCAGAAATAGCGGGGGAAGTGAGCAGTTCTTC. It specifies CASRNSGGSEQFF.

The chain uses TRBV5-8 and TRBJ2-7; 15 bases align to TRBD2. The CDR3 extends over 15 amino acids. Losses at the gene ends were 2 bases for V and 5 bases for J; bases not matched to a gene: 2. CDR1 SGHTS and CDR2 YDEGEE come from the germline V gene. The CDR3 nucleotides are TGTGCCAGCAGCTTCTGGACTAGCGGGAGGGACGAGCAGTACTTC. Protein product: CASSFWTSGRDEQYF.

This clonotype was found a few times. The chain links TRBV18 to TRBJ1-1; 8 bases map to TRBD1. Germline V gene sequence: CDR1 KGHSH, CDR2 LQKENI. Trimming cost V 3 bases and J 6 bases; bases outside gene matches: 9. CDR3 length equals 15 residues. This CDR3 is CASSPNPQGAAEAFF. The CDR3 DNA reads TGTGCCAGCTCACCGAACCCCCAGGGGGCCGCTGAAGCTTTCTTT.

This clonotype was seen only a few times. The CDR3 DNA is TGTGCCAGCAGTTCGTTTCCCGGGGGAGCCTACAATGAGCAGTTCTTC. Translated: CASSSFPGGAYNEQFF. The V gene is TRBV12-3 or TRBV12-4, the J gene TRBJ2-1, with D possibly being TRBD2 (6 bases). The CDR3 is made up of 16 amino acids. With 4 bases removed from V and 2 bases from J, the gap between germline ends came to 15 bases.

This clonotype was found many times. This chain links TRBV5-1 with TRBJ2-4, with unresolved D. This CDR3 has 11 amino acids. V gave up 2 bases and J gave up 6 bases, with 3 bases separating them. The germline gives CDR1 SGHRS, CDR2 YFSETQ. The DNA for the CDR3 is TGCGCCAGCAGCTTAGGAAACATTCAGTACTTC. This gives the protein CASSLGNIQYF.

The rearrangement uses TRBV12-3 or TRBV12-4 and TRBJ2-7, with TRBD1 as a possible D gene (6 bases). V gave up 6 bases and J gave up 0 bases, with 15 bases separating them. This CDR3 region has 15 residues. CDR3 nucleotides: TGTGCCAGCAGCTCCCGACAGGCAAGCTCCTACGAGCAGTACTTC. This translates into CASSSRQASSYEQYF.